These T cell receptor beta chains were read from a single sample in a study of OX40 agonist ivuxolimab in advanced cancers. Some clones are missing from TCRdb's copy, which holds only in-frame ones; the method was immunoSEQ multiplex PCR. The data contain about 61,000 clones, 82% of them singletons. The input for sequencing was CD4+ or CD8+ T cells sorted from blood, taken in a trial of the OX40 agonist ivuxolimab. Receptors originate from an adult with an advanced solid tumor such as melanoma, head and neck, liver or kidney cancer. Each CDR3 is given with its conserved first and last residue. Fields, in order: J gene, CDR3 length, D gene, clone size, V gene, CDR3 DNA, CDR3 protein. D genes are given only for firm matches. Clone size is stated in some rows and not others, as once, few, many or a class when expanded.

j_gene: TRBJ2-3; len: 14; d_gene: .; abundance: .; v_gene: TRBV7-3; CDR3nt: TGTGCCAGCAGCTTAAACCCGGGACCAGATACGCAGTATTTT; CDR3aa: CASSLNPGPDTQYF
j_gene: TRBJ2-3; len: 14; d_gene: .; abundance: .; v_gene: TRBV28; CDR3nt: TGTGCCAGCAGTTGGAGCCGGGGCACAGATACGCAGTATTTT; CDR3aa: CASSWSRGTDTQYF
j_gene: TRBJ2-1; len: 13; d_gene: TRBD2; abundance: .; v_gene: TRBV6-4; CDR3nt: TGTGCCAGCAGCCGGGGGACTAGAAACGAGCAGTTCTTC; CDR3aa: CASSRGTRNEQFF
j_gene: TRBJ2-3; len: 18; d_gene: .; abundance: once; v_gene: TRBV4-2; CDR3nt: TGTGCCAGCAGCCAAGATCAGGGAGGGGGCGCGAACACAGATACGCAGTATTTT; CDR3aa: CASSQDQGGGANTDTQYF
j_gene: TRBJ1-5; len: 16; d_gene: .; abundance: .; v_gene: TRBV7-8; CDR3nt: TGTGCCAGCAGCTTACGGACCAGGGGAGGCAATCAGCCCCAGCATTTT; CDR3aa: CASSLRTRGGNQPQHF
j_gene: TRBJ2-5; len: 14; d_gene: .; abundance: .; v_gene: TRBV5-1; CDR3nt: TGCGCCAGCACCAACCCCACGGCAGAAGAGACCCAGTACTTC; CDR3aa: CASTNPTAEETQYF
j_gene: TRBJ2-3; len: 14; d_gene: .; abundance: .; v_gene: TRBV5-1; CDR3nt: TGCGCCAGCAGCTTGTTTAGGGACACAGATACGCAGTATTTT; CDR3aa: CASSLFRDTDTQYF
j_gene: TRBJ2-2; len: 17; d_gene: TRBD2; abundance: .; v_gene: TRBV4-2; CDR3nt: TGTGCCAGCAGCCAATATGGAGCGGGAGATATCGCCGGGGAGCTGTTTTTT; CDR3aa: CASSQYGAGDIAGELFF
j_gene: TRBJ2-3; len: 16; d_gene: TRBD2; abundance: .; v_gene: TRBV4-1; CDR3nt: TGCGCCAGCAGCAAGTGGACTAGCGGAAACACAGATACGCAGTATTTT; CDR3aa: CASSKWTSGNTDTQYF
j_gene: TRBJ2-5; len: 15; d_gene: .; abundance: .; v_gene: TRBV11-1; CDR3nt: TGTGCCAGCAGCTTCGGTAGGAGGGGACAAGAGACCCAGTACTTC; CDR3aa: CASSFGRRGQETQYF
j_gene: TRBJ2-5; len: 16; d_gene: TRBD2; abundance: .; v_gene: TRBV5-4; CDR3nt: TGTGCCAGCAGCCCTGGGGATGCGGGGGGGTGGGAGACCCAGTACTTC; CDR3aa: CASSPGDAGGWETQYF
j_gene: TRBJ2-1; len: 16; d_gene: .; abundance: .; v_gene: TRBV7-8; CDR3nt: TGTGCCAGCAGCTTAGCGTGGCCGGACCCGCCCAATGAGCAGTTCTTC; CDR3aa: CASSLAWPDPPNEQFF
j_gene: TRBJ2-7; len: 14; d_gene: TRBD1; abundance: once; v_gene: TRBV7-3; CDR3nt: TGTGCCAGCAGCTTAATGGGACAGGGCTACGAGCAGTACTTC; CDR3aa: CASSLMGQGYEQYF
j_gene: TRBJ1-2; len: 15; d_gene: TRBD1; abundance: .; v_gene: TRBV30; CDR3nt: TGTGCCTGGAGACTTGGGACAGCCTCTAACTATGGCTACACCTTC; CDR3aa: CAWRLGTASNYGYTF
j_gene: TRBJ2-1; len: 15; d_gene: TRBD2; abundance: .; v_gene: TRBV19; CDR3nt: TGTGCCAGTAGTGGATTCACTAGCGGGAAGCATGAGCAGTTCTTC; CDR3aa: CASSGFTSGKHEQFF
j_gene: TRBJ2-1; len: 16; d_gene: .; abundance: once; v_gene: TRBV9; CDR3nt: TGTGCCAGCAGCGTAGAGGAGCGGGACAGGAACAATGAGCAGTTCTTC; CDR3aa: CASSVEERDRNNEQFF
j_gene: TRBJ2-1; len: 19; d_gene: .; abundance: .; v_gene: TRBV2; CDR3nt: TGTGCCAGCAGAGGGTACGGGGGTAACGACCGCAGCTCCTACAATGAGCAGTTCTTC; CDR3aa: CASRGYGGNDRSSYNEQFF
j_gene: TRBJ2-7; len: 14; d_gene: .; abundance: once; v_gene: TRBV7-2; CDR3nt: TGTGCCAGCAGCTTAGCGGAAGGGACCTACGAGCAGTACTTC; CDR3aa: CASSLAEGTYEQYF
j_gene: TRBJ2-3; len: 14; d_gene: .; abundance: .; v_gene: TRBV5-4; CDR3nt: TGTGCCAGCAGTAGGGGACCCCTCACAGATACGCAGTATTTT; CDR3aa: CASSRGPLTDTQYF
j_gene: TRBJ2-3; len: 14; d_gene: .; abundance: .; v_gene: TRBV19; CDR3nt: TGTGCCAGTAGTATAGCCACTAGCACAGATACGCAGTATTTT; CDR3aa: CASSIATSTDTQYF
j_gene: TRBJ1-3; len: 14; d_gene: .; abundance: .; v_gene: TRBV10-3; CDR3nt: TGTGCCATAAGGGGAACGATTTCTGGAAACACCATATATTTT; CDR3aa: CAIRGTISGNTIYF
j_gene: TRBJ1-3; len: 16; d_gene: .; abundance: .; v_gene: TRBV6-4; CDR3nt: TGTGCCAGCACTTCTCAGTCTGCTCTGTCTGGAAACACCATATATTTT; CDR3aa: CASTSQSALSGNTIYF
j_gene: TRBJ2-3; len: 13; d_gene: TRBD2; abundance: .; v_gene: TRBV10-3; CDR3nt: TGTGCCATCCTAAGCGGGGGCACAGATACGCAGTATTTT; CDR3aa: CAILSGGTDTQYF
j_gene: TRBJ1-1; len: 12; d_gene: .; abundance: .; v_gene: TRBV29-1; CDR3nt: TGCAGCGGCGGGGGGGGCAACACTGAAGCTTTCTTT; CDR3aa: CSGGGGNTEAFF
j_gene: TRBJ2-5; len: 10; d_gene: .; abundance: once; v_gene: TRBV20-1; CDR3nt: TGCAGTGCGGGACAAGAGACCCAGTACTTC; CDR3aa: CSAGQETQYF
j_gene: TRBJ1-1; len: 14; d_gene: .; abundance: .; v_gene: TRBV5-5; CDR3nt: TGTGCCAGCAGCTTACAGATAAGGGACACTGAAGCTTTCTTT; CDR3aa: CASSLQIRDTEAFF
j_gene: TRBJ2-7; len: 15; d_gene: TRBD1; abundance: .; v_gene: TRBV2; CDR3nt: TGTGCCAGCAGTGACAGCCCCGGGACAGGCTACGAGCAGTACTTC; CDR3aa: CASSDSPGTGYEQYF
j_gene: TRBJ2-1; len: 16; d_gene: .; abundance: .; v_gene: TRBV7-8; CDR3nt: TGTGCCAGCAGCTTTTTTGACAGGCGTGTCGACAATGAGCAGTTCTTC; CDR3aa: CASSFFDRRVDNEQFF
j_gene: TRBJ2-3; len: 15; d_gene: .; abundance: .; v_gene: TRBV11-3; CDR3nt: TGTGCCAGCAGCTCCAGGACCGGCTCGGCAGATACGCAGTATTTT; CDR3aa: CASSSRTGSADTQYF
j_gene: TRBJ1-4; len: 11; d_gene: .; abundance: many; v_gene: TRBV2; CDR3nt: TGTGCCAGCAGTGAAGTGGCAAAACTGTTTTTT; CDR3aa: CASSEVAKLFF
j_gene: TRBJ1-1; len: 14; d_gene: .; abundance: few; v_gene: TRBV11-2; CDR3nt: TGTGCCAGCAGCTTATCGGACAGGAACACTGAAGCTTTCTTT; CDR3aa: CASSLSDRNTEAFF
j_gene: TRBJ1-5; len: 14; d_gene: TRBD1; abundance: .; v_gene: TRBV29-1; CDR3nt: TGCAGCGTTGTGGACAGGGGGACTAATCAGCCCCAGCATTTT; CDR3aa: CSVVDRGTNQPQHF
j_gene: TRBJ2-5; len: 17; d_gene: .; abundance: .; v_gene: TRBV5-3; CDR3nt: TGTGCCAGAAGCCCCCCCATTGGGCGGGACTACCAAGAGACCCAGTACTTC; CDR3aa: CARSPPIGRDYQETQYF
j_gene: TRBJ2-6; len: 19; d_gene: TRBD1; abundance: few; v_gene: TRBV28; CDR3nt: TGTGCCAGCAGCTCGCCCCGGACAGGGTTAAAGCCTGGGGCCAACGTCCTGACTTTC; CDR3aa: CASSSPRTGLKPGANVLTF
j_gene: TRBJ2-3; len: 15; d_gene: TRBD2; abundance: .; v_gene: TRBV18; CDR3nt: TGTGCCAGCTCACCAGTAGCGGGAGGGACAGATACGCAGTATTTT; CDR3aa: CASSPVAGGTDTQYF
j_gene: TRBJ1-5; len: 12; d_gene: .; abundance: .; v_gene: TRBV6-6; CDR3nt: TGTGCCAGCAGGCCCATGTCGGGCCCCCAGCATTTT; CDR3aa: CASRPMSGPQHF
j_gene: TRBJ2-3; len: 15; d_gene: .; abundance: .; v_gene: TRBV30; CDR3nt: TGTGCCTGGAGTGGGAGGAGATGGAGCACAGATACGCAGTATTTT; CDR3aa: CAWSGRRWSTDTQYF
j_gene: TRBJ1-4; len: 15; d_gene: .; abundance: .; v_gene: TRBV10-3; CDR3nt: TGTGCCATCAGTGAGCTAACCGGAACTAATGAAAAACTGTTTTTT; CDR3aa: CAISELTGTNEKLFF
j_gene: TRBJ2-5; len: 14; d_gene: .; abundance: few; v_gene: TRBV5-4; CDR3nt: TGTGCCAGCAGCTTAGTACAGGGCGAAGAGACCCAGTACTTC; CDR3aa: CASSLVQGEETQYF
j_gene: TRBJ2-5; len: 15; d_gene: .; abundance: .; v_gene: TRBV4-1; CDR3nt: TGCGCCAGCAGCCTTTACGGACTGTTCCAAGAGACCCAGTACTTC; CDR3aa: CASSLYGLFQETQYF
j_gene: TRBJ1-1; len: 13; d_gene: .; abundance: .; v_gene: TRBV19; CDR3nt: TGTGCCAGTAGTGATGTGGGGCACACTGAAGCTTTCTTT; CDR3aa: CASSDVGHTEAFF
j_gene: TRBJ2-7; len: 14; d_gene: .; abundance: once; v_gene: TRBV28; CDR3nt: TGTGCCAGCAGTTCGCAGGGGATTTCCTACGAGCAGTACTTC; CDR3aa: CASSSQGISYEQYF
j_gene: TRBJ2-5; len: 15; d_gene: TRBD2; abundance: .; v_gene: TRBV5-4; CDR3nt: TGTGCCAGCAGCCTCGGGACTAGCGGACAAGAGACCCAGTACTTC; CDR3aa: CASSLGTSGQETQYF
j_gene: TRBJ2-1; len: 22; d_gene: .; abundance: few; v_gene: TRBV10-1; CDR3nt: TGCGCCAGCAGTGAGTCTCCCGTTGGATTCCGAGGGCGGAGCAGTATTTACAATGAGCAGTTCTTC; CDR3aa: CASSESPVGFRGRSSIYNEQFF
j_gene: TRBJ1-5; len: 18; d_gene: .; abundance: .; v_gene: TRBV6-1; CDR3nt: TGTGCCAGCAGTGAACTAAGGGTAGGGAGAATCGCTAATCAGCCCCAGCATTTT; CDR3aa: CASSELRVGRIANQPQHF
j_gene: TRBJ2-1; len: 13; d_gene: TRBD1; abundance: .; v_gene: TRBV28; CDR3nt: TGTGCCAGCAGGGGACAGGGGTACAATGAGCAGTTCTTC; CDR3aa: CASRGQGYNEQFF
j_gene: TRBJ1-1; len: 13; d_gene: .; abundance: few; v_gene: TRBV19; CDR3nt: TGTGCCAGTAGTATACAAGAGAACACTGAAGCTTTCTTT; CDR3aa: CASSIQENTEAFF
j_gene: TRBJ2-2; len: 15; d_gene: TRBD1; abundance: once; v_gene: TRBV5-1; CDR3nt: TGCGCCAGCAGCTCCCTAGACAGGGACACCGGGGAGCTGTTTTTT; CDR3aa: CASSSLDRDTGELFF
j_gene: TRBJ1-1; len: 13; d_gene: .; abundance: .; v_gene: TRBV12-5; CDR3nt: TGTGCTAGTGAAGTCGGGTTGAACACTGAAGCTTTCTTT; CDR3aa: CASEVGLNTEAFF
j_gene: TRBJ2-1; len: 12; d_gene: .; abundance: .; v_gene: TRBV7-3; CDR3nt: TGTGCCAGCGGTCGTCATAACAATGAGCAGTTCTTC; CDR3aa: CASGRHNNEQFF
j_gene: TRBJ2-3; len: 11; d_gene: TRBD1; abundance: .; v_gene: TRBV20-1; CDR3nt: TGCAGTGCTACGACAGGGGATACGCAGTATTTT; CDR3aa: CSATTGDTQYF
j_gene: TRBJ2-1; len: 16; d_gene: TRBD2; abundance: .; v_gene: TRBV9; CDR3nt: TGTGCCAGCAGCCCTAGCGGGGCAAGCTCCTACAATGAGCAGTTCTTC; CDR3aa: CASSPSGASSYNEQFF
j_gene: TRBJ2-3; len: 13; d_gene: TRBD2; abundance: once; v_gene: TRBV2; CDR3nt: TGTGCCAGCGGAACTAGCGGGAGGGGCACGCAGTATTTT; CDR3aa: CASGTSGRGTQYF
j_gene: TRBJ2-2; len: 15; d_gene: .; abundance: .; v_gene: TRBV5-1; CDR3nt: TGCGCCAGCAGCTTGGTTTCAGGGGTCACCGGGGAGCTGTTTTTT; CDR3aa: CASSLVSGVTGELFF
j_gene: TRBJ2-7; len: 14; d_gene: TRBD1; abundance: .; v_gene: TRBV5-1; CDR3nt: TGCGCCAGCAGTCCCGGGACAGGGTCCTACGAGCAGTACTTC; CDR3aa: CASSPGTGSYEQYF
j_gene: TRBJ2-7; len: 15; d_gene: .; abundance: .; v_gene: TRBV6-5; CDR3nt: TGTGCCAGCAGTTCTCCGGGCCTAGGGGTCTACGAGCAGTACTTC; CDR3aa: CASSSPGLGVYEQYF
j_gene: TRBJ1-1; len: 14; d_gene: .; abundance: .; v_gene: TRBV5-4; CDR3nt: TGTGCCAGCAGCTTGGGAGGGGAGAGCACTGAAGCTTTCTTT; CDR3aa: CASSLGGESTEAFF